One TCR beta chain is described in this entry. Its antigen is still unknown. The sample comes from a study of T cell responses to AZD1222 COVID-19 vaccine. Method: immunoSEQ multiplex PCR; TCRdb's copy keeps in-frame clones and lacks some. This table holds 84,000 or so clones, under 95% found once. Whole-study results and caveats: Every sample of the repertoires postdated the peak T cell response.

The V gene end was trimmed by 5 bases and the J gene end by 3 bases; junction bases not matched to a gene: 8. CDR3 length equals 15 residues. Germline assignment: CDR1 MNHEY and CDR2 SMNVEV (reference sequence). The V and J genes are TRBV27 and TRBJ2-7, with 9 bases fitting TRBD1. The receptor comes from an adult in good health. Sequencing used peripheral blood, obtained on day 0 of MenACWY control vaccination. The CDR3 loop reads CASSIPGTGSYEQYF. CDR3 DNA: TGTGCCAGCAGTATCCCCGGGACAGGGAGCTACGAGCAGTACTTC.